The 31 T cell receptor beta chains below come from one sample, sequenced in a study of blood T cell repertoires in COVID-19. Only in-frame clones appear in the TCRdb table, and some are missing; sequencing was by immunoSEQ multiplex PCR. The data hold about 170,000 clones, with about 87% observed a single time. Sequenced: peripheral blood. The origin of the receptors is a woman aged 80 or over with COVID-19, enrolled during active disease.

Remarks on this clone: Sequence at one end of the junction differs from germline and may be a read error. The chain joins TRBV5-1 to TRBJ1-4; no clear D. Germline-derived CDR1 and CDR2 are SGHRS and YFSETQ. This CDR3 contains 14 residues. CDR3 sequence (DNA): TGCGCCAGCAGCTTGGTGAGCGCTAACGAAAAACTGTTTTTT. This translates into CASSLVSANEKLFF.

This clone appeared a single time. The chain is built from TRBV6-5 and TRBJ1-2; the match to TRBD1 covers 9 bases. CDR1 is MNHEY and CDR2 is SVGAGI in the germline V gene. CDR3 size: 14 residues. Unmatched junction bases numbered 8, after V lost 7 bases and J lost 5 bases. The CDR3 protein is CASISGTGRYGYTF. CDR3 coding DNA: TGTGCCAGCATTTCCGGGACAGGGAGATATGGCTACACCTTC.

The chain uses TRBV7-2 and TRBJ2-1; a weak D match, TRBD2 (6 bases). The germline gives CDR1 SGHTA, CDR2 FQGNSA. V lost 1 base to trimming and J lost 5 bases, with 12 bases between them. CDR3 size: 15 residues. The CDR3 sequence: CASSLVSGSDNEQFF. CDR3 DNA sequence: TGTGCCAGCAGCTTAGTGAGCGGGTCGGACAATGAGCAGTTCTTC.

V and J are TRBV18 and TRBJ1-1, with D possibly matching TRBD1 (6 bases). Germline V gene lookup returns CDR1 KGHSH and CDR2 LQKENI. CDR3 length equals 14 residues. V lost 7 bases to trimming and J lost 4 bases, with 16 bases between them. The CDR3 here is CASLLTGFGTEAFF. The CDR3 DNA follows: TGTGCCAGCTTATTAACAGGGTTCGGCACTGAAGCTTTCTTT.

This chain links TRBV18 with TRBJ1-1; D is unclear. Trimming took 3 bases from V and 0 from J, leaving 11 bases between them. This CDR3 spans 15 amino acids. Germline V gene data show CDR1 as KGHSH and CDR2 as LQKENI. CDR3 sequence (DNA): TGTGCCAGCTCACCCCTCGAGTCTCTGAACACTGAAGCTTTCTTT. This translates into CASSPLESLNTEAFF.

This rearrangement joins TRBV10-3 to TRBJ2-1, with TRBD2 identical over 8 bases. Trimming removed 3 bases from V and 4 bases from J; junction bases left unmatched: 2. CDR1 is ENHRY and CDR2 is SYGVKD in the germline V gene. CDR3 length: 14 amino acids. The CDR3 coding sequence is TGTGCCATCAGTGAAGCGGGAGTTTACAATGAGCAGTTCTTC. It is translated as CAISEAGVYNEQFF.

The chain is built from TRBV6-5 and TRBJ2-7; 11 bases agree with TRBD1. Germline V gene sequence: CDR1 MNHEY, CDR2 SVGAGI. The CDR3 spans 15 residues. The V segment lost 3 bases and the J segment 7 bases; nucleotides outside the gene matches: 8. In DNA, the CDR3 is TGTGCCAGCAGTTATAGGGGACAGGGGGTGAGGGAGCAGTACTTC. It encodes CASSYRGQGVREQYF.

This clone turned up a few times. CDR3 loop: CASSSSYPNTEAFF. CDR3 DNA sequence: TGCGCCAGCAGCTCCAGTTATCCGAACACTGAAGCTTTCTTT. The chain joins TRBV5-1 to TRBJ1-1, with D unclear. V dropped 3 bases and J dropped 1 base, with 10 bases sitting between them. The length of the CDR3 is 14 residues. CDR1 and CDR2 (germline): SGHRS, YFSETQ.

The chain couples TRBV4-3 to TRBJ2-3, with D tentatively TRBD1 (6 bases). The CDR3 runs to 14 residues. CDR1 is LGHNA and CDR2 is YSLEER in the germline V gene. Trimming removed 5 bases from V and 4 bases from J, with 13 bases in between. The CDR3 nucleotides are TGCGCCAGCAGCGCCAGAGGGGGTGCAGATACGCAGTATTTT. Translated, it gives CASSARGGADTQYF.

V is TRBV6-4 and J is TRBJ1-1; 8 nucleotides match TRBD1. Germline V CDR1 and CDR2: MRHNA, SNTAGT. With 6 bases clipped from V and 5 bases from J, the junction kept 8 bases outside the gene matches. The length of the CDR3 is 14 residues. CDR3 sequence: CASRSDRVGTEAFF. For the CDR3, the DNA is TGTGCCAGCAGATCGGACAGGGTTGGGACTGAAGCTTTCTTT.

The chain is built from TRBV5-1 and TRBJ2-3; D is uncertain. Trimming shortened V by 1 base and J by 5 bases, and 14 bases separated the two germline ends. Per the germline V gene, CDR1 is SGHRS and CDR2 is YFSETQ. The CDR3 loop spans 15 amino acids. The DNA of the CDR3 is TGCGCCAGCAGCTTGAGTCGGGTACGTGAAGATACGCAGTATTTT. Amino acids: CASSLSRVREDTQYF.

CDR3 nucleotide sequence: TGTGCCAGCTCACCCCCGACAGGGGGCAGCGGCAGCTCCTACAATGAGCAGTTCTTC. Protein: CASSPPTGGSGSSYNEQFF. The chain carries TRBV18 and TRBJ2-1, with 10 positions matching TRBD1. The germline V gene encodes CDR1 KGHSH and CDR2 LQKENI. Trimming at V came to 3 bases and at J to 0 bases, leaving 11 bases not matched to a gene. This CDR3 is 19 amino acids long.

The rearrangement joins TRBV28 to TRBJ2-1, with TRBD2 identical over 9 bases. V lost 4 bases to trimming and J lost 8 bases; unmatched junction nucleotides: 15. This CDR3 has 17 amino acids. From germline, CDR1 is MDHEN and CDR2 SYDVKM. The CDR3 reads CASSSRLAGARRYEQFF. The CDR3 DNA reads TGTGCCAGCAGTTCACGTTTAGCGGGAGCCAGGAGGTATGAGCAGTTCTTC.

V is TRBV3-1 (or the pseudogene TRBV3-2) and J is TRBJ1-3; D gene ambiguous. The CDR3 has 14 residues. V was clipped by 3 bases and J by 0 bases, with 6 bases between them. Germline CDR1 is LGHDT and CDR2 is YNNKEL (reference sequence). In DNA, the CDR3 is TGTGCCAGCAGCCAGGCCCACTCTGGAAACACCATATATTTT. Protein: CASSQAHSGNTIYF.

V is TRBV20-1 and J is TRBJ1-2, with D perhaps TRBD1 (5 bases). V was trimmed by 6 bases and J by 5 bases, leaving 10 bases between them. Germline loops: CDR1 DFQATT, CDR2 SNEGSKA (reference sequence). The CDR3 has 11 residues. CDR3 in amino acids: CSAPGLYGYTF. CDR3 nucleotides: TGCAGTGCCCCGGGACTATATGGCTACACCTTC.

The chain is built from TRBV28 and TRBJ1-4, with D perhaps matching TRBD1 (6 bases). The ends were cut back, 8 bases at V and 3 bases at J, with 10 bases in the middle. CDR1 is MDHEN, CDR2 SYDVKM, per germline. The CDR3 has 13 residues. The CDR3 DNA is TGTGCCAGCTTGAACAGGGCTAATGAAAAACTGTTTTTT. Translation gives CASLNRANEKLFF.

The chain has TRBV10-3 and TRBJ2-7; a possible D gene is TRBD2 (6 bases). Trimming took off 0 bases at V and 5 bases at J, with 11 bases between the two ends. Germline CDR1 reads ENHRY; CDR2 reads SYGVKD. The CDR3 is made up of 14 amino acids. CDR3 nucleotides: TGTGCCATCAGTGAGTCGTTTGCGGGACACGAGCAGTACTTC. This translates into CAISESFAGHEQYF.

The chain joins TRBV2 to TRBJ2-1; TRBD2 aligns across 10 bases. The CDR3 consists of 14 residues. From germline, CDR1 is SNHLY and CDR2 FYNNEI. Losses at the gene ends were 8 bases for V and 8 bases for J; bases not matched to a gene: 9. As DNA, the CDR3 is TGTGCCAGCTCCTTAGAGCGGGAGGGTCATGAGCAGTTCTTC. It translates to CASSLEREGHEQFF.

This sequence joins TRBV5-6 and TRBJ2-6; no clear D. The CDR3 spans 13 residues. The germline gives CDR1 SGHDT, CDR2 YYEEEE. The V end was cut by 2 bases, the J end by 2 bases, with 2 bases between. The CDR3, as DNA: TGTGCCAGCAGCTTTACTGGGGCCAACGTCCTGACTTTC. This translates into CASSFTGANVLTF.

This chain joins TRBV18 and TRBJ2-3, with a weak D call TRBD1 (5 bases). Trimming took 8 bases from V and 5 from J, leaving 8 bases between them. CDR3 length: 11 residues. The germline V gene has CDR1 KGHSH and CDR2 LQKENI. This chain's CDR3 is CASQDRDTQYF. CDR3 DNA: TGTGCCAGCCAAGACAGAGATACGCAGTATTTT. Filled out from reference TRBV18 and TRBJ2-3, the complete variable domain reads NAGVMQNPRHLVRRRGQEARLRCSPMKGHSHVYWYRQLPEEGLKFMVYLQKENIIDESGMPKERFSAEFPKEGPSILRIQQVVRGDSAAYFCASQDRDTQYFGPGTRLTVL.

CDR3 sequence reads: CASSTGKQETQYF. CDR3 coding DNA: TGTGCCAGCAGCACCGGGAAGCAAGAGACCCAGTACTTC. The V gene is TRBV5-4, the J gene TRBJ2-5; TRBD2 might be the D (5 bases). Germline V gene sequence: CDR1 SGHNT, CDR2 YYREEE (reference sequence). The CDR3 is 13 amino acids. Trimming left V 4 bases short and J 2 bases short, with 9 bases between.

CDR3 DNA sequence: TGTGCCAGCAGTCAGCTACAGGGTACAGACATTCAGTACTTC. Its protein product is CASSQLQGTDIQYF. V and J are TRBV6-2 or TRBV6-3 and TRBJ2-4; D may be TRBD1 (6 bases). CDR1 MNHEY and CDR2 SVGEGT come from the germline V gene. V lost 5 bases and J lost 8, with 16 bases in between. This CDR3 has 14 residues.

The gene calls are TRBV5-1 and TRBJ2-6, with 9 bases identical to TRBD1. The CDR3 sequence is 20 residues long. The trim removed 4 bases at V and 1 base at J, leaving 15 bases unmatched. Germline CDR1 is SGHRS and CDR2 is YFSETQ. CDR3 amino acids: CASSLDGTGIERSGANVLTF. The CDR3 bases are TGCGCCAGCAGCCTGGACGGGACAGGGATTGAAAGGTCTGGGGCCAACGTCCTGACTTTC.

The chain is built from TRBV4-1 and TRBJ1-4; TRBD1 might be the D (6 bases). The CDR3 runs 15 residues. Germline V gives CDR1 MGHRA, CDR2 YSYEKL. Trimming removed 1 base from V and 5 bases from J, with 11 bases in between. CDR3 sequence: CASSQGGGGNEKLFF. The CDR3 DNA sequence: TGCGCCAGCAGCCAAGGAGGGGGGGGGAATGAAAAACTGTTTTTT.

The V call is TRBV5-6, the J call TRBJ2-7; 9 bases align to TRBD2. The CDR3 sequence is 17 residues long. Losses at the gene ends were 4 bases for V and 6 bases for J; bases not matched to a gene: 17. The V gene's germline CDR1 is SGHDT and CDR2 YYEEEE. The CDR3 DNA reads TGTGCCAGCAGCCATAGGACACTTATAGCGGGAGCGGGCGAGCAGTACTTC. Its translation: CASSHRTLIAGAGEQYF.

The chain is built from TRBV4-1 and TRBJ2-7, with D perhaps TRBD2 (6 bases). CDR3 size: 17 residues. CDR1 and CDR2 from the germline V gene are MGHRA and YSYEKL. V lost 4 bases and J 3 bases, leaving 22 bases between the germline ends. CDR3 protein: CASSPYDIGDSNYEQYF. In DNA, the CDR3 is TGCGCCAGCAGCCCATACGATATCGGGGACTCCAACTACGAGCAGTACTTC.

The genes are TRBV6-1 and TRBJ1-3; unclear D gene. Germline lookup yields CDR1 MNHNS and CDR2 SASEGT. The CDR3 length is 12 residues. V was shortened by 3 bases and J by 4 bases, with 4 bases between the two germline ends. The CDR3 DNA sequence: TGTGCCAGCAGTGAGCAGGGAAACACCATATATTTT. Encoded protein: CASSEQGNTIYF.

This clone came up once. The CDR3 region has the DNA TGTGCCATCAGTGAGCAACCACAGGGACAGCAGTACTTC. It encodes CAISEQPQGQQYF. The chain joins TRBV10-3 to TRBJ2-5, with TRBD1 matching 7 bases. Germline CDR1 is ENHRY and CDR2 is SYGVKD. The CDR3 loop spans 13 amino acids. With 2 bases clipped from V and 11 bases from J, the junction kept 8 bases outside the gene matches.

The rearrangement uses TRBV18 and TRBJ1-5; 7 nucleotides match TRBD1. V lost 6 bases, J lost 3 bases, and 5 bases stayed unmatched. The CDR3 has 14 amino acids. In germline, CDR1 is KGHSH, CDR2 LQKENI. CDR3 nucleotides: TGTGCCAGCTCGCCCACAGGGGTCAATCAGCCCCAGCATTTT. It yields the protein CASSPTGVNQPQHF.

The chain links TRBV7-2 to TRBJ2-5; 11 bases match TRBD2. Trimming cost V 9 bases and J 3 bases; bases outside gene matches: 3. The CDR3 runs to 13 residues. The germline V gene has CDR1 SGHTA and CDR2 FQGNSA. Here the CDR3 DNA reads TGTGCCAGAAAACTAGCGGGAGAAGAGACCCAGTACTTC. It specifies CARKLAGEETQYF.

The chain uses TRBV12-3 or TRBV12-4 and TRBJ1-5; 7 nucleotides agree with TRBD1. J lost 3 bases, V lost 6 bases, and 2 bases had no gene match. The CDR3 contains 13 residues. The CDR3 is CASRQGPNQPQHF. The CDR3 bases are TGTGCCAGCAGACAGGGGCCCAATCAGCCCCAGCATTTT.